Below, 31 T cell receptor beta chains from the same sample are listed, as sequenced in a study of TIL therapy for anti-PD-1-resistant metastatic lung cancer. Sequencing used immunoSEQ v3. Generated by immunoSEQ multiplex PCR, the TCRdb table keeps only in-frame clones and is missing some. This sample carries some 16,000 clones, around 70% of them seen once, and the ten largest clones take about 35%. The time point is: pre-treatment sample, taken before nivolumab and TIL therapy. The sequences come from blood, collected at baseline. All receptors derive from a person aged 25 to 79 with non-small cell lung cancer.

CDR3 DNA sequence: TGCGCCAGCAGCCAAGAACGAGGGGGACCGATCCCAGATACGCAGTATTTT. Protein sequence: CASSQERGGPIPDTQYF. The rearrangement uses TRBV4-1 and TRBJ2-3, with D maybe TRBD1 (6 bases). Germline V gene data show CDR1 as MGHRA and CDR2 as YSYEKL. CDR3 length: 17 residues. V was cut by 0 bases and J by 4 bases, with 17 bases left in between.

The chain uses TRBV5-6 and TRBJ2-5; TRBD1 matches at 8 bases. Germline V gene sequence: CDR1 SGHDT, CDR2 YYEEEE. Unmatched junction bases numbered 11, after V lost 2 bases and J lost 2 bases. The length of the CDR3 is 17 residues. The CDR3 spells CASSFFNLYRGQETQYF. In DNA form, the CDR3 reads TGTGCCAGCAGCTTTTTTAATTTGTACAGGGGGCAAGAGACCCAGTACTTC.

This chain connects TRBV19 to TRBJ1-5; 12 bases map to TRBD1. The V segment lost 5 bases and the J segment 6 bases; nucleotides outside the gene matches: 8. The CDR3 consists of 16 residues. In germline, CDR1 is LNHDA, CDR2 SQIVND (reference sequence). CDR3: CASSAGQGAGSQPQHF. In nucleotides, the CDR3 is TGTGCCAGTAGTGCGGGACAGGGGGCCGGTAGTCAGCCCCAGCATTTT.

The rearrangement links TRBV30 to TRBJ2-5; TRBD1 aligns across 10 bases. CDR3 length: 14 amino acids. With 1 base clipped from V and 5 bases from J, the junction kept 4 bases outside the gene matches. Germline CDR1 GTSNPN, CDR2 SVGIG (reference sequence). CDR3 amino acids: CAWSGDRGRETQYF. CDR3 DNA sequence: TGTGCCTGGAGTGGGGACAGGGGACGGGAGACCCAGTACTTC.

The rearrangement joins TRBV20-1 to TRBJ1-2; D is unclear. Trimming took off 2 bases at V and 8 bases at J, with 9 bases between the two ends. The CDR3 is 11 residues long. The germline gives CDR1 DFQATT, CDR2 SNEGSKA (reference sequence). CDR3 residues: CSARLIRGYTF. For the CDR3, the DNA is TGCAGTGCTAGATTGATACGGGGCTACACCTTC.

The genes are TRBV19 and TRBJ2-1; D gene unclear. The length of the CDR3 is 15 residues. V lost 0 bases and J lost 0, with 6 bases in between. Looked up from germline, CDR1 is LNHDA and CDR2 is SQIVND (reference sequence). CDR3 residues: CASSIEDHSYNEQFF. The CDR3 bases are TGTGCCAGTAGTATAGAAGACCACTCCTACAATGAGCAGTTCTTC.

A single count supports this clone. The gene calls are TRBV25-1 and TRBJ1-1; D remains unclear. Trimming took 1 base from V and 8 from J, leaving 11 bases between them. The CDR3 loop spans 13 amino acids. Germline-derived CDR1 and CDR2 are MGHDK and SYGVNS. This CDR3 is CASSESPLREAFF. In DNA, the CDR3 is TGTGCCAGCAGTGAATCACCTTTAAGGGAAGCTTTCTTT.

V gene TRBV13 combines with J gene TRBJ1-2, with unresolved D. Trimming pared 5 bases from V and 4 bases from J, leaving 17 bases between. This CDR3 spans 15 amino acids. The germline V gene has CDR1 PRHDT and CDR2 FYEKMQ (reference sequence). The CDR3 reads CASSPTLANLYGYTF. The CDR3, as DNA: TGTGCCAGCAGCCCTACCCTTGCGAATCTCTATGGCTACACCTTC.

The rearrangement links TRBV5-1 to TRBJ2-5; 7 nucleotides line up with TRBD1. Germline V CDR1 and CDR2: SGHRS, YFSETQ. The CDR3 has 15 amino acids. V shed 4 bases, J shed 2 bases, and the junction held 8 bases outside the gene matches. CDR3 residues: CASSAGQARQETQYF. DNA of the CDR3: TGCGCCAGCAGCGCAGGACAGGCTCGACAAGAGACCCAGTACTTC.

The genes are TRBV15 and TRBJ2-7; D gene ambiguous. V lost 0 bases and J 2 bases, leaving 5 bases between the germline ends. CDR3 length equals 13 residues. Germline lookup yields CDR1 LNHNV and CDR2 YYDKDF (reference sequence). The CDR3 DNA reads TGTGCCACCAGCAGAGATGTCCCCTACGAGCAGTACTTC. Amino acid sequence: CATSRDVPYEQYF.

Concerning this clone: The same CDR3 is also encoded by other DNA sequences in this sample. The chain combines TRBV9 with TRBJ2-7; TRBD2 agrees at 9 bases. V was pared by 1 base and J by 4 bases, with 3 bases of the junction left unmatched. The V gene's germline CDR1 is SGDLS and CDR2 YYNGEE. The CDR3 consists of 14 residues. CDR3 nucleotide sequence: TGTGCCAGCAGCGTAAGTAGCGGGGGTTACGAGCAGTACTTC. Its translation: CASSVSSGGYEQYF. Full variable domain (outside the CDR3, taken from reference TRBV9 and TRBJ2-7): DSGVTQTPKHLITATGQRVTLRCSPRSGDLSVYWYQQSLDQGLQFLIQYYNGEERAKGNILERFSAQQFPDLHSELNLSSLELGDSALYFCASSVSSGGYEQYFGPGTRLTVT.

Concerning this clone: In the same sample, other DNA sequences code for this CDR3. This sequence joins TRBV9 and TRBJ2-7; D remains ambiguous. The length of the CDR3 is 14 residues. Germline assignment: CDR1 SGDLS and CDR2 YYNGEE. Trimming removed 0 bases at V and 0 bases at J, with 7 bases between. The CDR3 protein is CASSVGGSSYEQYF. The CDR3 DNA is TGTGCCAGCAGCGTAGGTGGCAGCTCCTACGAGCAGTACTTC.

The V and J genes are TRBV9 and TRBJ2-3, with D uncertain. This CDR3 contains 13 residues. Germline CDR1 reads SGDLS; CDR2 reads YYNGEE. With 7 bases removed from V and 2 bases from J, the gap between germline ends came to 11 bases. In DNA form, the CDR3 reads TGTGCCAGCGGAGCCGGCCACACAGATACGCAGTATTTT. Translating gives CASGAGHTDTQYF.

This chain uses TRBV13 with TRBJ2-3; 10 bases are shared with TRBD2. With 5 bases clipped from V and 5 bases from J, the junction kept 4 bases outside the gene matches. In germline, CDR1 is PRHDT, CDR2 FYEKMQ (reference sequence). This CDR3 comprises 14 residues. In DNA form, the CDR3 reads TGTGCCAGCAGCCCCACTAGCGGGGTAGATACGCAGTATTTT. Protein sequence: CASSPTSGVDTQYF.

This rearrangement joins TRBV4-1 to TRBJ2-7, with D tentatively TRBD1 or TRBD2 (5 bases each). CDR3 length: 12 residues. V was trimmed by 5 bases and J by 7 bases, leaving 12 bases between them. Germline CDR1 MGHRA, CDR2 YSYEKL. This CDR3 is CASSTRGREQYF. The CDR3 DNA reads TGCGCCAGCAGCACGAGGGGTCGGGAGCAGTACTTC.

This clone was counted once. V is TRBV5-1 and J is TRBJ2-2, with D hard to call. The CDR3 runs to 15 residues. Germline values: CDR1 SGHRS, CDR2 YFSETQ. Trimming shortened V by 9 bases and J by 0 bases, and 15 bases separated the two germline ends. The CDR3 sequence: CATRPTPTNTGELFF. In DNA form, the CDR3 reads TGCGCCACCCGACCGACTCCAACGAACACCGGGGAGCTGTTTTTT.

V usage is TRBV30 and J usage is TRBJ2-2; D is uncertain. Germline assignment: CDR1 GTSNPN and CDR2 SVGIG (reference sequence). Trimming took off 5 bases at V and 0 bases at J, with 10 bases between the two ends. The CDR3 extends over 14 amino acids. CDR3 bases: TGTGCCTGGGCAAGGGCTTCGAACACCGGGGAGCTGTTTTTT. This gives the protein CAWARASNTGELFF.

The V and J genes are TRBV7-8 and TRBJ1-3; TRBD1 aligns across 8 bases. CDR1 is SGHVS and CDR2 is FQNEAQ in the germline V gene. The CDR3 is made up of 15 amino acids. V shed 4 bases, J shed 4 bases, and the junction held 6 bases outside the gene matches. CDR3: CASSSGTGKGNTIYF. Written as DNA, the CDR3 is TGTGCCAGCAGCTCAGGGACAGGAAAAGGAAACACCATATATTTT. Full variable domain (outside the CDR3, taken from reference TRBV7-8 and TRBJ1-3): GAGVSQSPRYKVAKRGQDVALRCDPISGHVSLFWYQQALGQGPEFLTYFQNEAQLDKSGLPSDRFFAERPEGSVSTLKIQRTQQEDSAVYLCASSSGTGKGNTIYFGEGSWLTVV.

This chain joins TRBV7-2 and TRBJ1-1, with D uncertain. Trimming removed 5 bases at V and 5 bases at J, with 12 bases between. The V gene's germline CDR1 is SGHTA and CDR2 FQGNSA. The CDR3 extends over 13 amino acids. The CDR3 nucleotides read TGTGCCAGCAGCACACAAGAAGGGACTGAAGCTTTCTTT. This encodes CASSTQEGTEAFF.

The CDR3 nucleotides read TGTGCCAGCAGCTTGCAAGTCAGGGGATTGGATGGCTACACCTTC. Translated: CASSLQVRGLDGYTF. This sequence joins TRBV7-9 and TRBJ1-2, with D tentatively TRBD1 (6 bases). Germline V lookup: CDR1 SEHNR, CDR2 FQNEAQ (reference sequence). The CDR3 contains 15 residues. V dropped 3 bases and J dropped 6 bases, with 17 bases sitting between them.

The table lists this clone with a count of one. The gene calls are TRBV7-2 and TRBJ2-3, with 11 bases fitting TRBD2. The trim removed 6 bases at V and 5 bases at J, leaving 10 bases unmatched. The CDR3 contains 16 residues. Germline V gene lookup returns CDR1 SGHTA and CDR2 FQGNSA. The CDR3 nucleotides read TGTGCCAGCAGTCAAACGGTGACTAGCGGGGTAGATACGCAGTATTTT. Its protein product is CASSQTVTSGVDTQYF.

The J gene is TRBJ2-3, the V gene TRBV27; TRBD1 is a possible D gene (5 bases). The CDR3 loop spans 13 amino acids. Per the germline V gene, CDR1 is MNHEY and CDR2 is SMNVEV (reference sequence). V was trimmed by 5 bases and J by 7 bases, leaving 13 bases between them. CDR3 sequence reads: CASSPGGAHTQYF. CDR3 DNA sequence: TGTGCCAGCAGTCCCGGTGGGGCCCATACGCAGTATTTT.

This clone was seen only once. V and J are TRBV5-1 and TRBJ2-1, with D tentatively TRBD1 (6 bases). This CDR3 spans 16 amino acids. V was clipped by 1 base and J by 7 bases, with 18 bases between them. CDR1 SGHRS and CDR2 YFSETQ come from the germline V gene. For the CDR3, the DNA is TGCGCCAGCAGCTTGATCCGACTGGTCAGGGGAAATGAGCAGTTCTTC. Its translation: CASSLIRLVRGNEQFF. Variable domain in full (rest from reference TRBV5-1 and TRBJ2-1): KAGVTQTPRYLIKTRGQQVTLSCSPISGHRSVSWYQQTPGQGLQFLFEYFSETQRNKGNFPGRFSGRQFSNSRSEMNVSTLELGDSALYLCASSLIRLVRGNEQFFGPGTRLTVL.

This rearrangement joins TRBV6-1 to TRBJ1-1; D remains unclear. This CDR3 has 15 residues. The V gene's germline CDR1 is MNHNS and CDR2 SASEGT. Trimming left V 0 bases short and J 8 bases short, with 16 bases between. CDR3 bases: TGTGCCAGCAGTGAAGCACTAACCTTGGGGATCGAAGCTTTCTTT. Encoded protein: CASSEALTLGIEAFF.

The chain links TRBV19 to TRBJ1-3; TRBD1 agrees at 7 bases. The CDR3 consists of 17 residues. The germline V gene encodes CDR1 LNHDA and CDR2 SQIVND (reference sequence). The trim removed 5 bases at V and 7 bases at J, leaving 17 bases unmatched. This CDR3 is CASSSPKNRGSGNTIYF. CDR3 nucleotides: TGTGCCAGTAGTTCACCTAAAAACAGGGGTTCAGGCAACACCATATATTTT.

The genes are TRBV10-3 and TRBJ2-5; TRBD2 aligns across 14 bases. Germline values: CDR1 ENHRY, CDR2 SYGVKD. This CDR3 comprises 15 residues. V lost 5 bases to trimming and J lost 5 bases; unmatched junction nucleotides: 4. The DNA for the CDR3 is TGTGCCATCAGTCCGACTAGCGGGGGGGCCGAGACCCAGTACTTC. Encoded protein: CAISPTSGGAETQYF.

This chain links TRBV5-5 with TRBJ2-7, with D possibly matching TRBD1 (6 bases). This CDR3 region has 13 residues. In germline, CDR1 is SGHKS, CDR2 YYEKEE (reference sequence). The V and J ends lost 4 bases and 8 bases respectively, with 16 bases between them. CDR3 amino acids: CASSPEYRGKQYF. In nucleotides, the CDR3 is TGTGCCAGCAGCCCAGAATATAGGGGGAAGCAGTACTTC.

The V and J genes are TRBV4-2 and TRBJ2-3, with D possibly TRBD2 on 8 matching bases. Trimming removed 4 bases from V and 2 bases from J, with 22 bases in between. CDR1 is LGHNA and CDR2 is YNFKEQ in the germline V gene. This CDR3 comprises 18 residues. The CDR3 region has the DNA TGTGCCAGCAGCCGCAGACAGGGCGGGGGGTCTCTCACAGATACGCAGTATTTT. It is translated as CASSRRQGGGSLTDTQYF.

The chain joins TRBV6-4 to TRBJ2-7, with TRBD2 matching 9 bases. CDR3 size: 17 residues. The germline gives CDR1 MRHNA, CDR2 SNTAGT. The V segment lost 6 bases and the J segment 1 base; nucleotides outside the gene matches: 13. The CDR3 sequence: CASRPMSPAGGSYEQYF. CDR3 sequence (DNA): TGTGCCAGCAGACCAATGTCGCCGGCGGGGGGGTCCTACGAGCAGTACTTC.

This sequence joins TRBV2 and TRBJ2-3; D is perhaps TRBD1 (7 bases). Germline lookup yields CDR1 SNHLY and CDR2 FYNNEI. Trimming stripped 7 bases from V and 5 bases from J, with 13 bases between. The CDR3 consists of 13 residues. The CDR3 protein is CASNAQGGDTQYF. The CDR3 region has the DNA TGTGCCAGCAATGCCCAGGGGGGAGATACGCAGTATTTT.

V gene TRBV6-5 combines with J gene TRBJ2-7; TRBD1 matches at 7 bases. CDR3 length: 14 amino acids. The V gene's germline CDR1 is MNHEY and CDR2 SVGAGI. The V gene end was trimmed by 3 bases and the J gene end by 11 bases; junction bases not matched to a gene: 13. The chain's CDR3 is CASSYDGQAVGEYF. CDR3 bases: TGTGCCAGCAGTTATGATGGACAGGCCGTAGGGGAGTACTTC.